Listed here are 30 T cell receptor beta chains from one sample, sequenced in a study of CD8 T cells in Susac syndrome. With random hexamers, 0.5 to 1 ug RNA was reverse transcribed. From the immunoSEQ multiplex PCR reads, TCRdb called clonotypes with MiXCR, one entry per CDR3 protein. Among 90,000 or so distinct CDR3 sequences listed, 90% to 95% were seen once. The sample was CD8+ T cells from PBMCs. All receptors come from a human donor in good health.

The chain uses TRBV23-1 and TRBJ1-5; D is perhaps TRBD1 (6 bases). TRBV23-1 carries the ORF label, with uncertain function. The CDR3 runs 17 residues. V was pared by 1 base and J by 1 base, with 14 bases between. The CDR3: CASSQWVRRGSNQPQHF. CDR3 bases: TGCGCCAGCAGTCAATGGGTTCGGAGGGGGAGCAATCAGCCCCAGCATTTT.

The DNA for the CDR3 is TGTGCCAGCAGCGCCCGACAGGGGAACACTGAAGCTTTCTTT. Translating gives CASSARQGNTEAFF. This rearrangement joins TRBV9 to TRBJ1-1, with 7 bases identical to TRBD1. Trimming at V came to 3 bases and at J to 1 base, leaving 3 bases not matched to a gene. The CDR3 contains 14 residues. Per the germline V gene, CDR1 is SGDLS and CDR2 is YYNGEE.

The chain uses TRBV29-1 and TRBJ1-2; D not certain. The V end was cut by 0 bases, the J end by 4 bases, with 12 bases between. The CDR3 has 14 residues. The germline gives CDR1 SQVTM, CDR2 ANQGSEA. Here the CDR3 reads CSVEDLRQIYGYTF. In DNA form, the CDR3 reads TGCAGCGTTGAAGATCTAAGGCAGATCTATGGCTACACCTTC.

This chain links TRBV29-1 with TRBJ2-7; D ambiguous. V was cut by 4 bases and J by 7 bases, with 11 bases left in between. CDR3 length: 11 amino acids. The germline gives CDR1 SQVTM, CDR2 ANQGSEA. The CDR3 DNA reads as TGCAGCGTTGTGACCTCTTGGGAGCAGTACTTC. This codes for CSVVTSWEQYF.

This clonotype was seen only once. This chain connects TRBV11-2 to TRBJ2-7; 9 bases match TRBD2. There are 15 residues in the CDR3. V shed 8 bases, J shed 2 bases, and the junction held 10 bases outside the gene matches. CDR1 is SGHAT and CDR2 is FQNNGV in the germline V gene. This chain's CDR3 is CASSMTSGEAYEQYF. The CDR3 region has the DNA TGTGCCAGCTCCATGACTAGCGGCGAAGCCTACGAGCAGTACTTC.

The genes are TRBV12-5 and TRBJ1-1, with TRBD1 identical over 7 bases. The V gene end was trimmed by 6 bases and the J gene end by 5 bases; junction bases not matched to a gene: 12. Germline CDR1 reads LGHNT; CDR2 reads FRNRAP. CDR3 length equals 15 residues. The CDR3 DNA reads TGTGCTAGTGGGAAAGGGGGCGTGTTGGGAACTGAAGCTTTCTTT. Encoded protein: CASGKGGVLGTEAFF.

The V gene is TRBV3-1, the J gene TRBJ1-1, with a possible D match to TRBD1 (5 bases). Germline V gives CDR1 LGHDT, CDR2 YNNKEL (reference sequence). There are 16 residues in the CDR3. V was cut by 4 bases and J by 0 bases, with 15 bases left in between. The CDR3, as DNA: TGTGCCAGCAGCCCGCCGGACACTACCATGAACACTGAAGCTTTCTTT. This codes for CASSPPDTTMNTEAFF. The whole variable domain, remainder taken from reference TRBV3-1 and TRBJ1-1, is DTAVSQTPKYLVTQMGNDKSIKCEQNLGHDTMYWYKQDSKKFLKIMFSYNNKELIINETVPNRFSPKSPDKAHLNLHINSLELGDSAVYFCASSPPDTTMNTEAFFGQGTRLTVV.

The chain joins TRBV10-2 to TRBJ2-3, with a weak D call TRBD1 (5 bases). V was cut by 7 bases and J by 2 bases, with 19 bases left in between. The CDR3 contains 16 residues. Germline V lookup: CDR1 WSHSY, CDR2 SAAADI. In nucleotides, the CDR3 is TGCGCCAGCAATGGATTCCTCAGGGAATCCACAGATACGCAGTATTTT. This codes for CASNGFLRESTDTQYF.

The V call is TRBV2, the J call TRBJ2-3, with D unresolved. Trimming left V 6 bases short and J 4 bases short, with 8 bases between. The germline CDR1 and CDR2 sequences are SNHLY and FYNNEI. The CDR3 is 12 amino acids. The CDR3 here is CASRGSADTQYF. In DNA form, the CDR3 reads TGTGCCAGCAGGGGTTCAGCAGATACGCAGTATTTT.

The chain is built from TRBV27 and TRBJ1-1; D ambiguous. The CDR3 contains 12 residues. Looked up from germline, CDR1 is MNHEY and CDR2 is SMNVEV (reference sequence). V was trimmed by 2 bases and J by 4 bases, leaving 5 bases between them. This CDR3 reads CASSLSGTEAFF. In DNA, the CDR3 is TGTGCCAGCAGTTTAAGTGGCACTGAAGCTTTCTTT.

This chain links TRBV29-1 with TRBJ2-7, with D unresolved. V was cut by 6 bases and J by 0 bases, with 3 bases left in between. The germline V gene has CDR1 SQVTM and CDR2 ANQGSEA. The CDR3 is 10 amino acids. The CDR3 region has the DNA TGCAGCGTGATCTCCTACGAGCAGTACTTC. Its translation is CSVISYEQYF.

V is TRBV19 and J is TRBJ2-1; 9 bases are shared with TRBD2. Germline V gene data show CDR1 as LNHDA and CDR2 as SQIVND (reference sequence). CDR3 length equals 13 residues. V was clipped by 7 bases and J by 10 bases; unmatched bases: 8. CDR3 bases: TGTGCCAGTACCTATGGCGGGGGGGACGAGCAGTTCTTC. Protein sequence: CASTYGGGDEQFF.

The rearrangement links TRBV9 to TRBJ1-1; D is unresolved. Germline V gene sequence: CDR1 SGDLS, CDR2 YYNGEE. CDR3 length: 16 residues. Trimming removed 4 bases at V and 4 bases at J, with 20 bases between. CDR3 DNA: TGTGCCAGCAGCCCAGCGGGGTGGCGGGAGGGCACTGAAGCTTTCTTT. Translation gives CASSPAGWREGTEAFF.

The chain recombines TRBV14 with TRBJ2-7, with D uncertain. The CDR3 is 17 amino acids. Per the germline V gene, CDR1 is SGHDN and CDR2 is FVKESK. The germline V and J ends were trimmed by 0 bases and 2 bases, with 17 bases remaining between them. The CDR3 nucleotides read TGTGCCAGCAGCCAAGATGCCTCCCTCGATGGGACCTACGAGCAGTACTTC. Translating it yields CASSQDASLDGTYEQYF.

V and J are TRBV13 and TRBJ1-3; D is undetermined. Trimming shortened V by 0 bases and J by 1 base, and 7 bases separated the two germline ends. The CDR3 spans 15 residues. Germline V gene lookup returns CDR1 PRHDT and CDR2 FYEKMQ (reference sequence). CDR3 residues: CASSLGGRSGNTIYF. CDR3 DNA sequence: TGTGCCAGCAGCTTAGGGGGCAGGTCTGGAAACACCATATATTTT.

This chain links TRBV9 with TRBJ2-7; no clear D gene. The germline CDR1 and CDR2 sequences are SGDLS and YYNGEE. The V gene lost 0 bases and the J gene lost 0 bases, with 7 bases spanning the gap. The CDR3 loop spans 14 amino acids. The CDR3: CASSVEQTSYEQYF. The CDR3 DNA follows: TGTGCCAGCAGCGTAGAACAGACCTCCTACGAGCAGTACTTC.

V gene TRBV29-1 combines with J gene TRBJ2-1; tentative D call: TRBD2 (7 bases). Germline V gene data show CDR1 as SQVTM and CDR2 as ANQGSEA. CDR3 length: 16 amino acids. V was shortened by 1 base and J by 4 bases, with 17 bases between the two germline ends. CDR3 nucleotide sequence: TGCAGCGTTGAAGGACTTTCGGGGGGCACATACAATGAGCAGTTCTTC. Translation gives CSVEGLSGGTYNEQFF.

This clonotype was recorded once. The chain joins TRBV19 to TRBJ2-1; D is possibly TRBD2 (6 bases). The CDR3 has 13 residues. Germline CDR1 reads LNHDA; CDR2 reads SQIVND (reference sequence). V was pared by 3 bases and J by 10 bases, with 13 bases between. In nucleotides, the CDR3 is TGTGCCAGTAGTATGGCGATCGGAGGGGAGCAGTTCTTC. This codes for CASSMAIGGEQFF. The full variable domain, its missing parts supplied by reference TRBV19 and TRBJ2-1, is DGGITQSPKYLFRKEGQNVTLSCEQNLNHDAMYWYRQDPGQGLRLIYYSQIVNDFQKGDIAEGYSVSREKKESFPLTVTSAQKNPTAFYLCASSMAIGGEQFFGPGTRLTVL.

This clonotype came up once. V usage is TRBV6-5 and J usage is TRBJ2-7, with TRBD1 matching 11 bases. The CDR3 has 15 amino acids. V lost 4 bases to trimming and J lost 3 bases; unmatched junction nucleotides: 5. Germline V gives CDR1 MNHEY, CDR2 SVGAGI. CDR3 bases: TGTGCCAGCAGTTTAGGACAGGGGGCAGGCTACGAGCAGTACTTC. Translation gives CASSLGQGAGYEQYF.

This clonotype was detected once. The chain has TRBV27 and TRBJ1-1, with TRBD1 as a possible D gene (6 bases). The CDR3 is made up of 13 amino acids. V shed 6 bases and J shed 5 bases, with 13 bases lying between them. Germline values: CDR1 MNHEY, CDR2 SMNVEV (reference sequence). The CDR3 DNA follows: TGTGCCAGCAGCGCGGGGGCAGGGACTGAAGCTTTCTTT. Translating it yields CASSAGAGTEAFF.

The J gene is TRBJ1-2, the V gene TRBV7-9, with 11 bases aligning to TRBD1. Trimming took 3 bases from V and 8 from J; bases not matched to a gene: 8. There are 15 residues in the CDR3. Germline V lookup: CDR1 SEHNR, CDR2 FQNEAQ (reference sequence). CDR3 coding DNA: TGTGCCAGCAGCTTGGGACAGGGGGACTTCAGGGGCTACACCTTC. This codes for CASSLGQGDFRGYTF.

The chain has TRBV19 and TRBJ1-1, with unresolved D. The CDR3 has 15 amino acids. Germline CDR1 reads LNHDA; CDR2 reads SQIVND (reference sequence). The V and J ends lost 2 bases and 6 bases respectively, with 16 bases between them. CDR3 amino acids: CASSIRQVLGPEAFF. DNA for the CDR3: TGTGCCAGTAGTATACGGCAGGTGCTTGGCCCTGAAGCTTTCTTT.

V and J are TRBV5-6 and TRBJ2-2; D is unclear. V lost 0 bases, J lost 6 bases, and 3 bases lay in between. In germline, CDR1 is SGHDT, CDR2 YYEEEE. This CDR3 comprises 12 residues. CDR3 loop: CASSLESGELFF. In DNA form, the CDR3 reads TGTGCCAGCAGCTTGGAGTCCGGGGAGCTGTTTTTT.

The chain couples TRBV5-1 to TRBJ2-7, with D possibly TRBD2 on 7 matching bases. The V gene lost 2 bases and the J gene lost 5 bases, with 17 bases spanning the gap. The germline V gene has CDR1 SGHRS and CDR2 YFSETQ. The CDR3 consists of 15 residues. CDR3 sequence: CASSFSRGGADEQYF. CDR3 coding DNA: TGCGCCAGCAGCTTCTCTAGGGGGGGGGCTGACGAGCAGTACTTC.

The chain combines TRBV6-6 with TRBJ1-2; 9 bases agree with TRBD1. From germline, CDR1 is MNHNY and CDR2 SVGAGI (reference sequence). This CDR3 contains 16 residues. V was clipped by 4 bases and J by 4 bases; unmatched bases: 10. This chain's CDR3 is CASSFSPPTGGYGYTF. The CDR3 DNA reads as TGTGCCAGCAGTTTTTCACCCCCGACAGGGGGCTATGGCTACACCTTC.

The chain combines TRBV19 with TRBJ2-1; D tentatively fits TRBD1 or TRBD2 (5 bases each). The V end was cut by 5 bases, the J end by 7 bases, with 12 bases between. Germline V gene lookup returns CDR1 LNHDA and CDR2 SQIVND (reference sequence). The CDR3 spans 13 residues. CDR3 residues: CASSAQGVNEQFF. Here the CDR3 DNA reads TGTGCCAGTAGTGCGCAGGGAGTGAATGAGCAGTTCTTC.

The chain links TRBV10-3 to TRBJ1-2; no reliable D call. The CDR3 runs to 12 residues. Looked up from germline, CDR1 is ENHRY and CDR2 is SYGVKD. The germline V and J ends were trimmed by 0 bases and 8 bases, with 7 bases remaining between them. This chain's CDR3 is CAISESKNGYTF. The CDR3 DNA is TGTGCCATCAGTGAGTCAAAGAACGGCTACACCTTC.

This clonotype was observed a few times. J is TRBJ2-3 and V is TRBV14; D gene ambiguous. The germline V gene encodes CDR1 SGHDN and CDR2 FVKESK. V was clipped by 0 bases and J by 5 bases, with 3 bases between them. CDR3 size: 12 residues. In nucleotides, the CDR3 is TGTGCCAGCAGCCAAGAGCGAGATACGCAGTATTTT. This sequence encodes CASSQERDTQYF.

The chain joins TRBV7-9 to TRBJ1-1; D is possibly TRBD1 (6 bases). The CDR3 contains 14 residues. The germline V and J ends were trimmed by 5 bases and 6 bases, with 16 bases remaining between them. Germline values: CDR1 SEHNR, CDR2 FQNEAQ (reference sequence). CDR3 nucleotides: TGTGCCAGCAGCCCTACCCTAGGGGGATCTGAAGCTTTCTTT. Amino acids: CASSPTLGGSEAFF.

The chain combines TRBV20-1 with TRBJ2-7; 10 bases are shared with TRBD1. This CDR3 has 16 amino acids. Unmatched junction bases numbered 13, after V lost 6 bases and J lost 2 bases. Germline CDR1 and CDR2: DFQATT and SNEGSKA (reference sequence). Here the CDR3 reads CSAMKDRGRGAYEQYF. The DNA of the CDR3 is TGCAGTGCCATGAAAGACAGGGGGCGAGGAGCCTACGAGCAGTACTTC.